This TCR beta chain was obtained from a study of shared clonotypes between healthy human individuals. Sequenced by immunoSEQ multiplex PCR; TCRdb stores in-frame clones only, minus some. The sample has some 2 million clones, less than 95% seen once; the top ten hold more than 0.95%. Naive CD8 cells comprised CD45RO-negative, CCR7-positively selected cells, excluding terminally differentiated effector memory CD45RA+ cells. This CDR3 has 16 amino acids. V lost 1 base and J lost 3; bases outside the gene matches: 7. Germline V gives CDR1 LNHDA, CDR2 SQIVND (reference sequence). Source material: naive CD8+ T cells sorted from blood. This chain uses TRBV19 with TRBJ1-1; 8 positions match TRBD1. The receptor comes from a man younger than 30 in good health. The DNA for the CDR3 is TGTGCCAGTAGTATAGTTGCGTCACAGGGGGACACTGAAGCTTTCTTT. It yields the protein CASSIVASQGDTEAFF.